Below are 28 T cell receptor beta chains sequenced from a single sample in a study of blood T cell repertoires in COVID-19. Method: immunoSEQ multiplex PCR; TCRdb's copy keeps in-frame clones and lacks some. The sample yields about 180,000 clones, roughly 84% seen once. The sample taken for sequencing was PBMCs or T cells enriched from blood (not recorded which). These TCRs come from a woman aged 50 to 60 who had recovered from COVID-19.

In nucleotides, the CDR3 is TGTGCCATCAGTGAGCTTCTAAGCTATGGCTACACCTTC. Translated, it gives CAISELLSYGYTF. The chain recombines TRBV10-3 with TRBJ1-2, with D unclear. The CDR3 runs to 13 residues. Germline loops: CDR1 ENHRY, CDR2 SYGVKD. V was shortened by 2 bases and J by 4 bases, with 8 bases between the two germline ends.

This chain connects TRBV28 to TRBJ1-1; 10 nucleotides align to TRBD1. From germline, CDR1 is MDHEN and CDR2 SYDVKM. V was pared by 5 bases and J by 11 bases, with 8 bases of the junction left unmatched. This CDR3 region has 13 residues. The CDR3 reads CASSKDRGTWAFF. The CDR3 DNA reads TGTGCCAGCAGTAAGGACAGGGGGACGTGGGCTTTCTTT.

The chain carries TRBV6-5 and TRBJ2-7; D is possibly TRBD1 (5 bases). V was pared by 0 bases and J by 6 bases, with 9 bases between. The CDR3 runs to 13 residues. CDR1 MNHEY and CDR2 SVGAGI come from the germline V gene. The CDR3 DNA sequence: TGTGCCAGCAGTTACTCGGGGCAAGGCGAGCAGTACTTC. Its translation: CASSYSGQGEQYF.

CDR3 loop: CASSYSGTGPYEQYF. Here the CDR3 DNA reads TGTGCCAGCAGTTATAGTGGCACAGGGCCCTACGAGCAGTACTTC. The V and J genes are TRBV6-2 or TRBV6-3 and TRBJ2-7; possibly TRBD1 for D (6 bases). The CDR3 is made up of 15 amino acids. Germline CDR1 and CDR2: MNHEY and SVGEGT. Trimming shortened V by 3 bases and J by 2 bases, and 14 bases separated the two germline ends.

This chain joins TRBV27 and TRBJ2-5; 8 bases match TRBD2. V lost 4 bases to trimming and J lost 2 bases; unmatched junction nucleotides: 9. The CDR3 is 16 residues long. Germline lookup yields CDR1 MNHEY and CDR2 SMNVEV (reference sequence). The CDR3 nucleotides are TGTGCCAGCAGTTCCCCGGGACTAGTGAATCAAGAGACCCAGTACTTC. Its protein is CASSSPGLVNQETQYF.

Of note for this clone: At one end the junction does not follow the germline gene, possibly because of a read error. The V call is TRBV7-7, the J call TRBJ2-2, with D uncertain. CDR3 length equals 14 residues. Per germline, CDR1 SSHAT and CDR2 FNYEAQ (reference sequence). The CDR3 region has the DNA TGTGCTAGCAGCTTAGAATTACTTGCCGGGGAGCTGTTTTTT. Protein product: CASSLELLAGELFF.

This rearrangement joins TRBV19 to TRBJ1-1; D might be TRBD1 (6 bases). CDR1 LNHDA and CDR2 SQIVND come from the germline V gene (reference sequence). Trimming stripped 4 bases from V and 9 bases from J, with 15 bases between. The CDR3 totals 13 residues. The CDR3 region is CASSNGFQGKAFF. Here the CDR3 DNA reads TGTGCCAGTAGTAACGGCTTCCAGGGGAAAGCTTTCTTT.

The genes are TRBV24-1 and TRBJ2-3; 7 bases agree with TRBD1. Per the germline V gene, CDR1 is KGHDR and CDR2 is SFDVKD. This CDR3 has 13 residues. The ends lost 9 bases at V and 7 bases at J; junction bases unmatched: 9. CDR3 DNA: TGTGCCACCGGCTCTCCGGGACAGTATACGCAGTATTTT. Translated: CATGSPGQYTQYF.

CDR3 sequence reads: CATSDPTSTRYEGTDTQYF. The DNA for the CDR3 is TGTGCCACCAGTGACCCGACTAGTACCCGGTATGAAGGCACAGATACGCAGTATTTT. The chain is built from TRBV24-1 and TRBJ2-3; D is possibly TRBD2 (6 bases). Looked up from germline, CDR1 is KGHDR and CDR2 is SFDVKD. V was clipped by 4 bases and J by 1 base, with 23 bases between them. The CDR3 spans 19 residues.

This clone came up a few times. The chain is built from TRBV2 and TRBJ2-1, with 7 bases matching TRBD1. The junction had 1 base not matched to a gene; V was cut back by 6 bases and J by 11 bases. The CDR3 runs to 10 residues. In germline, CDR1 is SNHLY, CDR2 FYNNEI. DNA of the CDR3: TGTGCCAGCAGGGACAGGAAGCAGTTCTTC. The encoded protein is CASRDRKQFF. The entire variable domain, with the rest obtained from reference TRBV2 and TRBJ2-1, is as follows: EPEVTQTPSHQVTQMGQEVILRCVPISNHLYFYWYRQILGQKVEFLVSFYNNEISEKSEIFDDQFSVERPDGSNFTLKIRSTKLEDSAMYFCASRDRKQFFGPGTRLTVL.

The J gene is TRBJ1-3, the V gene TRBV19; D may be TRBD1 (6 bases). This CDR3 comprises 16 residues. CDR1 LNHDA and CDR2 SQIVND come from the germline V gene (reference sequence). Between the trimmed V and J ends, which lost 3 bases and 0 bases, there was a span of 12 bases. CDR3 coding DNA: TGTGCCAGTAGTATTCGGCAGGGGATCTCTGGAAACACCATATATTTT. It specifies CASSIRQGISGNTIYF.

Comment on this clone: A junction end diverges from the germline sequence, so it may reflect a read error. The chain combines TRBV7-7 with TRBJ2-1; TRBD1 aligns across 9 bases. There are 14 residues in the CDR3. Germline loops: CDR1 SSHAT, CDR2 FNYEAQ (reference sequence). CDR3 DNA: TGTGCTAGCAGCTTACCGGGACAGGGTTCTGAGCAGTTCTTC. Translating it yields CASSLPGQGSEQFF.

The chain employs TRBV7-3 and TRBJ2-3, with D perhaps matching TRBD1 (5 bases). Trimming cost V 2 bases and J 9 bases, with 12 bases left between them. The CDR3 covers 13 residues. The germline gives CDR1 SGHTA, CDR2 FQGTGA. CDR3 protein: CASSLDRKSTQYF. The CDR3 DNA reads TGTGCCAGCAGCTTAGACAGAAAATCGACGCAGTATTTT.

The chain joins TRBV7-8 to TRBJ1-1; 8 bases are a match to TRBD1. The germline CDR1 and CDR2 sequences are SGHVS and FQNEAQ. The CDR3 loop spans 14 amino acids. V was clipped by 5 bases and J by 7 bases; unmatched bases: 9. CDR3 DNA sequence: TGTGCCAGCAGCACCCTCAGGGGGCTGGGTGAAGCTTTCTTT. Translated: CASSTLRGLGEAFF.

This chain uses TRBV27 with TRBJ2-2; 7 bases match TRBD2. This CDR3 spans 14 amino acids. Trimming cost V 0 bases and J 6 bases; bases outside gene matches: 1. Germline V lookup: CDR1 MNHEY, CDR2 SMNVEV (reference sequence). The CDR3 DNA sequence: TGTGCCAGCAGTTTATCCCGGGGGGCCGGGGAGCTGTTTTTT. This encodes CASSLSRGAGELFF.

The chain links TRBV19 to TRBJ1-5; 7 nucleotides align to TRBD1. CDR1 is LNHDA and CDR2 is SQIVND in the germline V gene (reference sequence). V lost 4 bases to trimming and J lost 3 bases; unmatched junction nucleotides: 12. CDR3 length: 17 amino acids. CDR3 nucleotide sequence: TGTGCCAGTAGTACGCCTGTAGGGACAGCGAACAATCAGCCCCAGCATTTT. Encoded protein: CASSTPVGTANNQPQHF.

This chain uses TRBV4-3 with TRBJ2-7; D is uncertain. Trimming took off 2 bases at V and 3 bases at J, with 14 bases between the two ends. This CDR3 region has 15 residues. Germline CDR1 LGHNA, CDR2 YSLEER. For the CDR3, the DNA is TGCGCCAGCAGCCAAAGGCCCGCAGGAATCTACGAGCAGTACTTC. It is translated as CASSQRPAGIYEQYF.

The chain combines TRBV7-9 with TRBJ1-4; TRBD1 might be the D (6 bases). Looked up from germline, CDR1 is SEHNR and CDR2 is FQNEAQ (reference sequence). The V end lost 5 bases, the J end lost 4 bases, and 14 bases lay between the germline ends. The length of the CDR3 is 15 residues. The CDR3 DNA is TGTGCCAGCAGCCCGGGGACATCAAATAATGAAAAACTGTTTTTT. As protein: CASSPGTSNNEKLFF.

The chain is built from TRBV6-1 and TRBJ1-2, with D perhaps matching TRBD1 (5 bases). The CDR3 totals 15 residues. Germline V gives CDR1 MNHNS, CDR2 SASEGT. With 2 bases removed from V and 4 bases from J, the gap between germline ends came to 14 bases. The CDR3 here is CASSERPGDFYGYTF. In DNA, the CDR3 is TGTGCCAGCAGTGAACGACCGGGGGACTTCTATGGCTACACCTTC.

This clone appeared a single time. The gene calls are TRBV11-2 and TRBJ1-2; TRBD1 might be the D (5 bases). Germline CDR1 is SGHAT and CDR2 is FQNNGV. The CDR3 has 13 amino acids. V was clipped by 3 bases and J by 8 bases, with 13 bases between them. In DNA form, the CDR3 reads TGTGCCAGCAGCTTCCCGGCGGGGGGAGGCTACACCTTC. Amino acid sequence: CASSFPAGGGYTF.

This chain connects TRBV7-8 to TRBJ1-3; the D is unclear. There are 14 residues in the CDR3. V lost 7 bases to trimming and J lost 0 bases, with 10 bases between them. CDR1 is SGHVS and CDR2 is FQNEAQ in the germline V gene. CDR3 nucleotide sequence: TGTGCCAGCACCCAGACTCACTCTGGAAACACCATATATTTT. Protein product: CASTQTHSGNTIYF.

The J gene is TRBJ2-1, the V gene TRBV6-6; 14 bases line up with TRBD2. Germline V gives CDR1 MNHNY, CDR2 SVGAGI (reference sequence). With V trimmed by 5 bases and J by 10 bases, 13 bases remained unmatched. There are 17 residues in the CDR3. CDR3 residues: CASSPPAGTSGSREQFF. CDR3 DNA sequence: TGTGCCAGCAGTCCCCCAGCTGGGACTAGCGGGAGCCGGGAGCAGTTCTTC.

The rearrangement joins TRBV12-5 to TRBJ1-2, with TRBD1 matching over 8 bases. CDR3 length equals 15 residues. Germline V gene lookup returns CDR1 LGHNT and CDR2 FRNRAP. The V gene end was trimmed by 6 bases and the J gene end by 4 bases; junction bases not matched to a gene: 10. CDR3 sequence: CASGLDRAGGYGYTF. In nucleotides, the CDR3 is TGTGCTAGTGGCCTGGACAGGGCGGGTGGCTATGGCTACACCTTC.

The chain has TRBV30 and TRBJ1-1; TRBD1 matches at 9 bases. The CDR3 has 14 amino acids. The junction had 7 bases not matched to a gene; V was cut back by 5 bases and J by 3 bases. The germline V gene has CDR1 GTSNPN and CDR2 SVGIG (reference sequence). CDR3 amino acids: CAWGVQGAYTEAFF. The CDR3 DNA reads as TGTGCCTGGGGGGTACAGGGGGCCTACACTGAAGCTTTCTTT.

The chain is built from TRBV20-1 and TRBJ2-7; D remains unclear. The CDR3 contains 12 residues. V was clipped by 3 bases and J by 2 bases, with 8 bases between them. The germline gives CDR1 DFQATT, CDR2 SNEGSKA (reference sequence). The chain's CDR3 is CSASGPAYEQYF. In DNA form, the CDR3 reads TGCAGTGCTAGTGGGCCTGCCTACGAGCAGTACTTC.

This clone has a handful of counts. The J gene is TRBJ2-3, the V gene TRBV4-3; TRBD2 agrees at 11 bases. V was clipped by 3 bases and J by 2 bases; unmatched bases: 4. In germline, CDR1 is LGHNA, CDR2 YSLEER. The CDR3 is made up of 16 amino acids. CDR3 nucleotide sequence: TGCGCCAGCAGCCAGATACTAGCGGGAGACACAGATACGCAGTATTTT. Translating gives CASSQILAGDTDTQYF.

The chain recombines TRBV18 with TRBJ2-7, with D perhaps matching TRBD1 (6 bases). The germline V and J ends were trimmed by 4 bases and 0 bases, with 13 bases remaining between them. The CDR3 consists of 15 residues. CDR1 KGHSH and CDR2 LQKENI come from the germline V gene. CDR3 residues: CASSQTGSGSYEQYF. The CDR3 DNA is TGTGCCAGCTCACAAACAGGGTCGGGCTCCTACGAGCAGTACTTC.

The J gene is TRBJ1-1, the V gene TRBV27, with 7 bases aligning to TRBD1. In germline, CDR1 is MNHEY, CDR2 SMNVEV (reference sequence). The CDR3 is 15 amino acids. V lost 4 bases and J lost 0; bases outside the gene matches: 5. CDR3 in DNA: TGTGCCAGCAGTTCAGGACAGGTACTGAACACTGAAGCTTTCTTT. This gives the protein CASSSGQVLNTEAFF.